The rows below give T cell receptor beta chains drawn from one sample of a study of control samples from healthy donors and cancer patients. Data came from immunoSEQ multiplex PCR; TCRdb stores just in-frame clones and leaves some out. The data show just over 150,000 clones, approximately 93% seen once. Sequenced input: blood. These receptors all come from a woman in her thirties or forties in good health. The CDR3 runs from the conserved cysteine through the conserved F or W. A D gene is named only where the DNA matches it firmly. A row's size may be missing; if present it is once, few, many or a size class.

d_gene	j_gene	abundance	len	v_gene	CDR3nt	CDR3aa
NA	TRBJ1-6	NA	14	TRBV7-9	TGTGCCAGCAGGAAACATCAGGATGCTTCACCCCTCCACTTT	CASRKHQDASPLHF
NA	TRBJ2-1	NA	13	TRBV6-5	TGTGCTAGCAGCCTCAGGGGTTTAGGTGAGCAGTTCTTC	CASSLRGLGEQFF
NA	TRBJ1-2	NA	10	TRBV30	TGTGCCTGGGAGGGGTGGGGCTACACCTTC	CAWEGWGYTF
NA	TRBJ1-3	NA	14	TRBV6-5	TGTGCCAGTATAAGTTCGGCCTCTGGAAACACCATATATTTT	CASISSASGNTIYF
NA	TRBJ1-3	NA	14	TRBV5-1	TGCGCCAGCAGCTTTATTGGGAGTGGAAACACCATATATTTT	CASSFIGSGNTIYF
TRBD2	TRBJ2-5	NA	13	TRBV10-2	TGCGCCAGCAGTAACCTAGCGGGAGAGACCCAGTACTTC	CASSNLAGETQYF
NA	TRBJ2-7	NA	14	TRBV7-9	TGTGCCAGCAGCCAACCGGGACACAGCTACGAGCAGTACTTC	CASSQPGHSYEQYF
NA	TRBJ2-2	NA	15	TRBV7-9	TGTGCCAGCAGCTCCCGAGGCCCGAACACCGGGGAGCTGTTTTTT	CASSSRGPNTGELFF
NA	TRBJ1-2	NA	17	TRBV4-3	TGCGCCAGCAGCCAAGCCCAAGGGTATCTTGACGGGTATGGCTACACCTTC	CASSQAQGYLDGYGYTF
NA	TRBJ1-2	NA	14	TRBV25-1	TGTGCCAGCAGTGCCCCGGGATTCAACTATGGCTACACCTTC	CASSAPGFNYGYTF
NA	TRBJ1-2	NA	16	TRBV11-2	TGTGCCAGCACCCGACCGGGGCAACTAACTAACTATGGCTACACCTTC	CASTRPGQLTNYGYTF
NA	TRBJ1-2	NA	13	TRBV7-9	TGTGCCAGCAGCTTAGGAGGGGGGGATGGCTACACCTTC	CASSLGGGDGYTF
NA	TRBJ1-3	NA	14	TRBV28	TGTGCCAGCAGACAGGGATCCTCTGGAAACACCATATATTTT	CASRQGSSGNTIYF
NA	TRBJ1-2	NA	11	TRBV28	TGTGCCAGCAGTTTTAGGTTCGGCTACACCTTC	CASSFRFGYTF
NA	TRBJ1-1	NA	14	TRBV7-8	TGTGCCAGCAGCGCCAACCCCGTGAACACTGAAGCTTTCTTT	CASSANPVNTEAFF
NA	TRBJ1-1	NA	15	TRBV28	TGTGCCAGCAGTTTCCGTGGCTCCTGGCGGACTGAAGCTTTCTTT	CASSFRGSWRTEAFF
NA	TRBJ2-5	NA	15	TRBV4-3	TGCGCCAGCAGCCAAGATCAAGGGTTTGAAGAGACCCAGTACTTC	CASSQDQGFEETQYF
NA	TRBJ2-7	NA	11	TRBV20-1	TGCAGTGCTAGAGATAGGAGAGAGCAGTACTTC	CSARDRREQYF
NA	TRBJ2-1	NA	15	TRBV14	TGTGCCAGCAGCCAGGGTCAGCTTAGATACAATGAGCAGTTCTTC	CASSQGQLRYNEQFF
NA	TRBJ1-1	NA	11	TRBV12-3/TRBV12-4	TGTGCCAGCAGTTATAGGGTAGAAGCTTTCTTT	CASSYRVEAFF
NA	TRBJ1-5	NA	17	TRBV21-1	TGTGCTTCAAGGAATCGGCTGGTCAACTATAGCAATCAGCCCCAGCATTTT	CASRNRLVNYSNQPQHF
NA	TRBJ2-3	once	10	TRBV29-1	TGCAGCGGAGCTACAGATACGCAGTATTTT	CSGATDTQYF
NA	TRBJ1-1	NA	14	TRBV9	TGTGCCAGCAGCGCCGGAGGTGTGGGCACTGAAGCTTTCTTT	CASSAGGVGTEAFF
NA	TRBJ1-1	NA	13	TRBV19	TGTGCCAGTAGTATAAGGGGGACGGTTGAAGCTTTCTTT	CASSIRGTVEAFF
NA	TRBJ1-5	NA	15	TRBV27	TGTGCCAGCAGGCGAGGTGGGAGAGTCAATCAGCCCCAGCATTTT	CASRRGGRVNQPQHF
TRBD2	TRBJ2-7	NA	15	TRBV20-1	TGCAGTGCTAGTCGACCGACTAGCGGGAGTGGCGAGCAGTACTTC	CSASRPTSGSGEQYF
TRBD1	TRBJ1-2	once	14	TRBV6-2/TRBV6-3	TGTGCCAGCAGTAAGGGACAGGGTATCTCTGGCTACACCTTC	CASSKGQGISGYTF
NA	TRBJ1-1	NA	15	TRBV5-1	TGCGCCAGCAGCCCGGACTCCGGAATGAACACTGAAGCTTTCTTT	CASSPDSGMNTEAFF
NA	TRBJ2-5	NA	15	TRBV6-5	TGTGCCAGCAGTTACTCCTGGCGAGTAGGGGAGACCCAGTACTTC	CASSYSWRVGETQYF
NA	TRBJ1-1	NA	12	TRBV11-2	TGTGCCAGCAGCGGGGACCACTACGAAGCTTTCTTT	CASSGDHYEAFF
NA	TRBJ1-2	NA	14	TRBV4-3	TGCGCCAGCAGCCAAGCGGGAGGGCTTTATGGCTACACCTTC	CASSQAGGLYGYTF
TRBD1	TRBJ1-1	NA	15	TRBV5-8	TGTGCCAGCAGCCGGCGGACAGGGAGAAACACTGAAGCTTTCTTT	CASSRRTGRNTEAFF
NA	TRBJ1-2	NA	15	TRBV2	TGTGCCAGCAGTGAATGGGCGGGCGTTGGCTATGGCTACACCTTC	CASSEWAGVGYGYTF
TRBD2	TRBJ2-1	NA	16	TRBV14	TGTGCCAGCAGCCAACTGACTAGCGGATCCTACAATGAGCAGTTCTTC	CASSQLTSGSYNEQFF
NA	TRBJ1-1	NA	13	TRBV19	TGTGCCACCGAGGACAGTCCGGGCACTGAAGCTTTCTTT	CATEDSPGTEAFF
NA	TRBJ1-2	NA	14	TRBV6-1	TGTGCCAGCAGTGAAGCGTCGGGAAACTATGGCTACACCTTC	CASSEASGNYGYTF
NA	TRBJ1-6	NA	17	TRBV19	TGTGCCAGTAGTATTGGCGGGGGATCTCTCTTTGGCTCACCCCTCCACTTT	CASSIGGGSLFGSPLHF
NA	TRBJ2-5	NA	14	TRBV4-1	TGCGCCAGCAGCCAAGTCCGGGTCTTGGAGACCCAGTACTTC	CASSQVRVLETQYF
TRBD1	TRBJ1-1	once	12	TRBV27	TGTGCCAGCAGTCACTGGACAGGGAAGGCTTTCTTT	CASSHWTGKAFF
NA	TRBJ1-2	once	14	TRBV4-1	TGCGCCAGCAGCCAAGGACTGGGTTTCTATGGCTACACCTTC	CASSQGLGFYGYTF
NA	TRBJ1-2	NA	15	TRBV18	TGTGCCAGCTCACCACAAAAGACAGCTAACTATGGCTACACCTTC	CASSPQKTANYGYTF
TRBD1	TRBJ1-4	NA	13	TRBV30	TGTGCCTGGAGACAGGGGCGGGTTGAAAAACTGTTTTTT	CAWRQGRVEKLFF